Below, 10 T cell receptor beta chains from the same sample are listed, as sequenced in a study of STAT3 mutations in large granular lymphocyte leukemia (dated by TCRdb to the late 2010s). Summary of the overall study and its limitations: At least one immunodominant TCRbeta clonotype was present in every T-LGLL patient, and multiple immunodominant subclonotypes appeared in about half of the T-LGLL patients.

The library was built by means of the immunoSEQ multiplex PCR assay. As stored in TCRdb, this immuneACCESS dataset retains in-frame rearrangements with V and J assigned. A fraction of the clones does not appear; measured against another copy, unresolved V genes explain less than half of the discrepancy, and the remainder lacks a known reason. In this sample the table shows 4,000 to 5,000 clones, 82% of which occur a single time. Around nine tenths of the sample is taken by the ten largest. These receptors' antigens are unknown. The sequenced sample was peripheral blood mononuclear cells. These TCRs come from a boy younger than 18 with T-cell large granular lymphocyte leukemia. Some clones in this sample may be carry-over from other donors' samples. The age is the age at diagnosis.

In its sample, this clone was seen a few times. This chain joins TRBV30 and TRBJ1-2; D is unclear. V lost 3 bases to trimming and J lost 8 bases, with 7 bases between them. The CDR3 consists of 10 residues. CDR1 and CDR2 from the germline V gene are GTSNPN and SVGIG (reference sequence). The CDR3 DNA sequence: TGTGCCTGGAGGGAATTGGGCTACACCTTC. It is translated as CAWRELGYTF.

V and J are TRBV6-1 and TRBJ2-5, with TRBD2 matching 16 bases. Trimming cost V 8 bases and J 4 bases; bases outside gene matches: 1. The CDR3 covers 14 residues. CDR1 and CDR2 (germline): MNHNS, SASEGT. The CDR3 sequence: CASGTSGGAETQYF. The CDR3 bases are TGTGCCAGCGGGACTAGCGGGGGGGCAGAGACCCAGTACTTC.

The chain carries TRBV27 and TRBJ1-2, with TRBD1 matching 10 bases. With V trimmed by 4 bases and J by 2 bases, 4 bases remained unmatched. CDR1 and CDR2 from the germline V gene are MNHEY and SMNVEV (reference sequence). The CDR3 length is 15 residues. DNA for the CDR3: TGTGCCAGCAGTTCAGGACAGGGGGGGAACTATGGCTACACCTTC. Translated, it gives CASSSGQGGNYGYTF.

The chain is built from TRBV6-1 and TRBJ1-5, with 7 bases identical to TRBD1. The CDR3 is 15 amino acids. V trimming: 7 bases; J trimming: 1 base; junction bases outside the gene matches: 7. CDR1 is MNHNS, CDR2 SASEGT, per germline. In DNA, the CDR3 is TGTGCCAGCACGGACAGGCTAACGAGCAATCAGCCCCAGCATTTT. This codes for CASTDRLTSNQPQHF.

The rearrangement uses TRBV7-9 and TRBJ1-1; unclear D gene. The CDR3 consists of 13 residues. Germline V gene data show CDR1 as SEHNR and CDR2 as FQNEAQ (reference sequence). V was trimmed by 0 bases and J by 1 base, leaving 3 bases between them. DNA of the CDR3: TGTGCCAGCAGCTTAGCAGGGAACACTGAAGCTTTCTTT. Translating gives CASSLAGNTEAFF.

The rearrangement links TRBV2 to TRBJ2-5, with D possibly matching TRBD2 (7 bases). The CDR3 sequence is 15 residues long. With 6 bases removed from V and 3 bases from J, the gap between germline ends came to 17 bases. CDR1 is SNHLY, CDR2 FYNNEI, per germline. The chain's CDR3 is CASREGGTPKETQYF. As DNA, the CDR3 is TGTGCCAGCAGAGAGGGGGGGACACCCAAAGAGACCCAGTACTTC.

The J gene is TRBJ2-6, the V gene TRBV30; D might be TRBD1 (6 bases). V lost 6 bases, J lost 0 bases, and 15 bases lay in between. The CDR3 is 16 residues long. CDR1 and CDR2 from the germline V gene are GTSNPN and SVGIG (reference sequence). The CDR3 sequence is CACTGQSLSGANVLTF. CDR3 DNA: TGTGCCTGCACGGGACAATCCCTCTCTGGGGCCAACGTCCTGACTTTC.

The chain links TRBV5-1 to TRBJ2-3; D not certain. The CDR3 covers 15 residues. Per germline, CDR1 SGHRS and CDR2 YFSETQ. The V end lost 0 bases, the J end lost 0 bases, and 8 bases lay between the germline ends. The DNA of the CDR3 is TGCGCCAGCAGCTTGGTAATACAAAGCACAGATACGCAGTATTTT. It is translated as CASSLVIQSTDTQYF.

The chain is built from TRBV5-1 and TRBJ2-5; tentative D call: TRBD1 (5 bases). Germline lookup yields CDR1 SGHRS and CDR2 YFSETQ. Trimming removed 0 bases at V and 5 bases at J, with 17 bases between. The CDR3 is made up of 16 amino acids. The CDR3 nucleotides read TGCGCCAGCAGCTTGGTGTGGTCAGGGTCTGGGGAGACCCAGTACTTC. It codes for CASSLVWSGSGETQYF.

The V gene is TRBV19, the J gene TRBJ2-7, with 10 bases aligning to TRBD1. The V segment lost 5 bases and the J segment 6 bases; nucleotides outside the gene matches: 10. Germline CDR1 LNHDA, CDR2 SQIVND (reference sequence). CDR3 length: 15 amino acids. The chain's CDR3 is CASSPRRDRGTEQYF. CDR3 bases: TGTGCCAGTAGTCCCCGACGGGACAGGGGTACCGAGCAGTACTTC.